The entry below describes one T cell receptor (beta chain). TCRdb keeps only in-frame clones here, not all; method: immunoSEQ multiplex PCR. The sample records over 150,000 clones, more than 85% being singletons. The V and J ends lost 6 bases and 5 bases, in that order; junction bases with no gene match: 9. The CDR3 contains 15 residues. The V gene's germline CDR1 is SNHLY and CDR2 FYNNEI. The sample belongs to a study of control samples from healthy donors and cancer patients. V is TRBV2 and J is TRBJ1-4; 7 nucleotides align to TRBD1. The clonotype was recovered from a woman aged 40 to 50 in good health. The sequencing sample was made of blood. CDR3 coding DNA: TGTGCCAGCAGCTCTATGGGACAGATGAATGAAAAACTGTTTTTT. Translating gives CASSSMGQMNEKLFF.